These 25 T cell receptor beta chains were all obtained from the same sample, sequenced in a study of CD8 T cells in Susac syndrome. Reverse transcription of 0.5 to 1 ug RNA was performed with random hexamers. TCRdb reprocessed the immunoSEQ multiplex PCR reads with MiXCR, giving one entry per CDR3 protein. The profile shows roughly 200,000 distinct CDR3 sequences, approximately 95% of them singletons. What was sequenced was CD4+ T cells from PBMCs. The receptors shown here come from a human donor in good health.

The V call is TRBV28, the J call TRBJ1-4; no clear D. Germline V CDR1 and CDR2: MDHEN, SYDVKM. This CDR3 spans 12 amino acids. V was trimmed by 7 bases and J by 8 bases, leaving 11 bases between them. The CDR3 DNA reads as TGTGCCAGCATGGGAGGGTACGAAAAACTGTTTTTT. Amino acid sequence: CASMGGYEKLFF.

This clonotype was seen once. J is TRBJ2-7 and V is TRBV6-2 or TRBV6-3; D is perhaps TRBD2 (5 bases). The CDR3 contains 15 residues. V was pared by 0 bases and J by 2 bases, with 11 bases between. Germline lookup yields CDR1 MNHEY and CDR2 SVGEGT. CDR3 nucleotides: TGTGCCAGCAGTTACTCGAGGGTCACAACCTACGAGCAGTACGTC. Protein: CASSYSRVTTYEQYV.

This rearrangement joins TRBV2 to TRBJ2-7; no clear D gene. The V gene lost 1 base and the J gene lost 2 bases, with 9 bases spanning the gap. The V gene's germline CDR1 is SNHLY and CDR2 FYNNEI. There are 14 residues in the CDR3. CDR3 amino acids: CASSEDRSTYEQYF. CDR3 coding DNA: TGTGCCAGCAGTGAAGACCGGTCGACCTACGAGCAGTACTTC. The full variable domain, its missing parts supplied by reference TRBV2 and TRBJ2-7, is EPEVTQTPSHQVTQMGQEVILRCVPISNHLYFYWYRQILGQKVEFLVSFYNNEISEKSEIFDDQFSVERPDGSNFTLKIRSTKLEDSAMYFCASSEDRSTYEQYFGPGTRLTVT.

The chain has TRBV4-1 and TRBJ2-3; the match to TRBD2 covers 7 bases. This CDR3 is built from 13 residues. J gave up 10 bases and V 3 bases, and 7 bases lay outside the gene matches. The germline gives CDR1 MGHRA, CDR2 YSYEKL. The CDR3 loop reads CASSQLSGEAQYF. In nucleotides, the CDR3 is TGCGCCAGCAGCCAGCTCAGCGGGGAGGCGCAGTATTTT.

V gene TRBV21-1 combines with J gene TRBJ1-2; the table gives TRBD1 as D, unverified against the DNA. TRBV21-1 is tagged as a pseudogene. The CDR3 loop spans 13 amino acids. The CDR3 region has the DNA TGTGCCAGCACCCCGGGCAGCAACTATGGCTACACCTTC. It yields the protein CASTPGSNYGYTF.

The CDR3 sequence is CASRNRGLAGFANTGELFF. The CDR3 nucleotides are TGTGCCAGTAGGAATAGAGGACTAGCGGGGTTCGCGAACACCGGGGAGCTGTTTTTT. The chain links TRBV19 to TRBJ2-2; 12 bases are shared with TRBD2. The CDR3 totals 19 residues. Germline values: CDR1 LNHDA, CDR2 SQIVND (reference sequence). V trimming: 6 bases; J trimming: 0 bases; junction bases outside the gene matches: 11.

V gene TRBV29-1 combines with J gene TRBJ1-1; tentative D call: TRBD1 (5 bases). From germline, CDR1 is SQVTM and CDR2 ANQGSEA. The V end was cut by 3 bases, the J end by 6 bases, with 8 bases between. The CDR3 covers 11 residues. CDR3 DNA sequence: TGCAGCGTTGATTGGGGCCCTGAAGCTTTCTTT. Protein: CSVDWGPEAFF.

This chain connects TRBV6-2 or TRBV6-3 to TRBJ2-2, with TRBD1 identical over 8 bases. CDR3 size: 11 residues. Germline CDR1 MNHEY, CDR2 SVGEGT. V lost 5 bases, J lost 14 bases, and 4 bases stayed unmatched. In nucleotides, the CDR3 is TGTGCCAGCAGTCGACAGGGGAATCTGTTTTTT. Translated, it gives CASSRQGNLFF.

This chain links TRBV9 with TRBJ2-3; 7 bases are shared with TRBD1. This CDR3 has 14 amino acids. The V gene's germline CDR1 is SGDLS and CDR2 YYNGEE. The V segment lost 4 bases and the J segment 0 bases; nucleotides outside the gene matches: 2. The DNA of the CDR3 is TGTGCCAGCAGCAAACAGGGGAGCACAGATACGCAGTATTTT. Translated: CASSKQGSTDTQYF.

V usage is TRBV20-1 and J usage is TRBJ2-1; 9 bases fit TRBD2. CDR1 DFQATT and CDR2 SNEGSKA come from the germline V gene (reference sequence). The CDR3 runs to 17 residues. V was clipped by 3 bases and J by 0 bases; unmatched bases: 9. The CDR3, as DNA: TGCAGTGCTAGGAGGCTGGCTAGCGGGGCCTCCTACAATGAGCAGTTCTTC. Translating it yields CSARRLASGASYNEQFF.

The chain employs TRBV6-5 and TRBJ1-1; no clear D. Germline CDR1 MNHEY, CDR2 SVGAGI. This CDR3 comprises 13 residues. Trimming removed 7 bases at V and 1 base at J, with 10 bases between. CDR3 loop: CASTYPGNTEAFF. CDR3 nucleotides: TGTGCCAGCACCTACCCCGGGAACACTGAAGCTTTCTTT.

This chain joins TRBV3-1 and TRBJ2-4; 11 nucleotides agree with TRBD2. Per germline, CDR1 LGHDT and CDR2 YNNKEL (reference sequence). This CDR3 is 16 amino acids long. The trim removed 4 bases at V and 5 bases at J, leaving 7 bases unmatched. CDR3 in amino acids: CASSLRLAGRENIQYF. The CDR3 nucleotides read TGTGCCAGCAGCCTTCGACTAGCGGGGAGAGAAAACATTCAGTACTTC.

This clonotype was seen only once. The junction departs from the called germline gene at one end, perhaps through a read error. V usage is TRBV7-7 and J usage is TRBJ2-1; 8 bases fit TRBD2. CDR1 is SSHAT and CDR2 is FNYEAQ in the germline V gene (reference sequence). This CDR3 has 15 residues. In DNA, the CDR3 is TGTGCTAGCAGCTTAGCGTCGGGGACCGGGGGGGCGCAGTTCTTC. Translation: CASSLASGTGGAQFF.

The rearrangement links TRBV19 to TRBJ1-1; D unresolved. The V gene lost 4 bases and the J gene lost 1 base, with 10 bases spanning the gap. The CDR3 extends over 14 amino acids. Per germline, CDR1 LNHDA and CDR2 SQIVND (reference sequence). CDR3 amino acids: CASSRSRTNTEAFF. DNA for the CDR3: TGTGCCAGTAGTAGGTCCCGGACGAACACTGAAGCTTTCTTT.

The J gene is TRBJ2-3, the V gene TRBV29-1; the match to TRBD2 covers 7 bases. Trimming cost V 7 bases and J 6 bases; bases outside gene matches: 10. This CDR3 is 13 amino acids long. CDR1 is SQVTM and CDR2 is ANQGSEA in the germline V gene. The DNA for the CDR3 is TGCAGCGGGGCGGGCGGGGGAGGTGATACGCAGTATTTT. Protein sequence: CSGAGGGGDTQYF.

The chain combines TRBV20-1 with TRBJ2-3; D remains ambiguous. The V and J ends lost 3 bases and 5 bases respectively, with 3 bases between them. Germline V gene sequence: CDR1 DFQATT, CDR2 SNEGSKA (reference sequence). The length of the CDR3 is 10 residues. The CDR3 here is CSASRDTQYF. CDR3 in DNA: TGCAGTGCTAGTAGAGATACGCAGTATTTT.

In its sample, this clonotype was seen a few times. The chain combines TRBV12-3 or TRBV12-4 with TRBJ2-5; the D gene is possibly TRBD1 (6 bases). V lost 3 bases, J lost 4 bases, and 9 bases lay in between. The CDR3 length is 13 residues. DNA of the CDR3: TGTGCCAGCAGTTTCAGGGGCGGAGAGACCCAGTACTTC. The encoded protein is CASSFRGGETQYF.

The genes are TRBV3-1 and TRBJ2-4, with 7 bases identical to TRBD1. The CDR3 has 15 residues. Unmatched junction bases numbered 7, after V lost 2 bases and J lost 6 bases. Germline V gene lookup returns CDR1 LGHDT and CDR2 YNNKEL (reference sequence). CDR3 nucleotide sequence: TGTGCCAGCAGCCAAAGAACAGGGGCGCGAAACATTCAGTACTTC. Residues: CASSQRTGARNIQYF.

The chain joins TRBV28 to TRBJ2-1; 9 positions match TRBD1. With 6 bases clipped from V and 6 bases from J, the junction kept 9 bases outside the gene matches. Germline V gives CDR1 MDHEN, CDR2 SYDVKM. The CDR3 runs 15 residues. The CDR3 region is CASSPPGTGSNEQFF. The CDR3 bases are TGTGCCAGCAGCCCTCCCGGGACAGGGTCCAATGAGCAGTTCTTC. The full variable domain, rest sourced from reference TRBV28 and TRBJ2-1, is DVKVTQSSRYLVKRTGEKVFLECVQDMDHENMFWYRQDPGLGLRLIYFSYDVKMKEKGDIPEGYSVSREKKERFSLILESASTNQTSMYLCASSPPGTGSNEQFFGPGTRLTVL.

CDR3 nucleotides: TGTGCCATCAAAGGAACCATAGCGGGGGGTTACAATGAGCAGTTCTTC. Its translation is CAIKGTIAGGYNEQFF. The rearrangement links TRBV10-3 to TRBJ2-1; 10 nucleotides align to TRBD2. Germline CDR1 ENHRY, CDR2 SYGVKD. The V and J ends lost 7 bases and 4 bases, in that order; junction bases with no gene match: 10. The CDR3 consists of 16 residues.

The chain links TRBV20-1 to TRBJ1-1; 7 positions match TRBD1. This CDR3 is 15 amino acids long. J lost 1 base, V lost 5 bases, and 10 bases had no gene match. Germline assignment: CDR1 DFQATT and CDR2 SNEGSKA (reference sequence). CDR3 DNA sequence: TGCAGTGCTGGACACCCACAGGGGCGGAACACTGAAGCTTTCTTT. The encoded protein is CSAGHPQGRNTEAFF.

The V gene is TRBV19, the J gene TRBJ2-3; D ambiguous. V lost 7 bases and J 2 bases, leaving 13 bases between the germline ends. The V gene's germline CDR1 is LNHDA and CDR2 SQIVND (reference sequence). The CDR3 sequence is 14 residues long. CDR3 DNA sequence: TGTGCCAGTACCCCCGGTGCATTCACAGATACGCAGTATTTT. Its protein product is CASTPGAFTDTQYF.

The gene calls are TRBV7-6 and TRBJ2-2; the D is unclear. The V end lost 0 bases, the J end lost 7 bases, and 12 bases lay between the germline ends. Germline-derived CDR1 and CDR2 are SGHVS and FNYEAQ. This CDR3 is 15 amino acids long. CDR3 in amino acids: CASSLAPNKNGELFF. CDR3 in DNA: TGTGCCAGCAGCTTAGCGCCTAACAAGAACGGGGAGCTGTTTTTT.

V gene TRBV6-2 or TRBV6-3 combines with J gene TRBJ1-1, with unresolved D. V lost 6 bases, J lost 1 base, and 9 bases lay in between. Per the germline V gene, CDR1 is MNHEY and CDR2 is SVGEGT. The CDR3 is 13 amino acids. CDR3 protein: CASSLQWNTEAFF. The CDR3, as DNA: TGTGCCAGCAGCCTACAATGGAACACTGAAGCTTTCTTT.

V is TRBV7-3 and J is TRBJ2-2, with 9 bases matching TRBD1. From germline, CDR1 is SGHTA and CDR2 FQGTGA. The CDR3 is 15 amino acids. With 8 bases clipped from V and 3 bases from J, the junction kept 7 bases outside the gene matches. The CDR3 DNA follows: TGTGCCAGCGGACGGGACAGGGTGGACACCGGGGAGCTGTTTTTT. This translates into CASGRDRVDTGELFF.